The 14 T cell receptor beta chains given below trace back to one sample, sequenced in a study of CD8 T cells in Susac syndrome. The RNA input was roughly 0.45 to 1 ug, and it was reverse transcribed with random hexamers. Via MiXCR, TCRdb re-called the immunoSEQ multiplex PCR reads, giving one row per CDR3 protein. The sample contains about 180,000 distinct CDR3 sequences, 94% of which appear only once. The material sequenced was CD4+ T cells from PBMCs. The source is a human donor with Susac syndrome.

The gene calls are TRBV7-2 and TRBJ2-2; TRBD2 aligns across 11 bases. Germline V gene sequence: CDR1 SGHTA, CDR2 FQGNSA. The CDR3 contains 15 residues. The V and J ends lost 8 bases and 0 bases, in that order; junction bases with no gene match: 2. CDR3 coding DNA: TGTGCCAGCGGACTAGCGGGTTCGAACACCGGGGAGCTGTTTTTT. It yields the protein CASGLAGSNTGELFF.

This clonotype was picked up one time. The rearrangement joins TRBV7-9 to TRBJ2-5, with 9 bases matching TRBD2. Unmatched junction bases numbered 7, after V lost 6 bases and J lost 5 bases. The CDR3 totals 14 residues. Germline values: CDR1 SEHNR, CDR2 FQNEAQ (reference sequence). The CDR3 nucleotides are TGTGCCAGCAGATCAGCGGGGGGCCGGGAGACCCAGTACTTC. Its translation: CASRSAGGRETQYF.

The table lists this clonotype with a few counts. The chain uses TRBV18 and TRBJ2-5, with D unresolved. V was clipped by 3 bases and J by 1 base, with 6 bases between them. This CDR3 has 13 residues. The germline V gene has CDR1 KGHSH and CDR2 LQKENI. The CDR3 DNA reads TGTGCCAGCTCACCGGTGGGCCAAGAGACCCAGTACTTC. Translation gives CASSPVGQETQYF.

This chain joins TRBV10-3 and TRBJ2-5; 9 bases agree with TRBD2. The CDR3 runs to 12 residues. The J segment lost 3 bases and the V segment lost 8 bases, leaving 1 base of the junction unmatched. The germline gives CDR1 ENHRY, CDR2 SYGVKD. The CDR3 region has the DNA TGTGCCATCGCTAGCGGGAAAGAGACCCAGTACTTC. It encodes CAIASGKETQYF.

The chain uses TRBV2 and TRBJ1-1; D is unclear. The CDR3 is 13 residues long. The V gene lost 1 base and the J gene lost 4 bases, with 7 bases spanning the gap. Germline CDR1 reads SNHLY; CDR2 reads FYNNEI. CDR3 loop: CASSEEVGTEAFF. The CDR3 nucleotides read TGTGCCAGCAGTGAAGAGGTTGGCACTGAAGCTTTCTTT.

The J gene is TRBJ2-2, the V gene TRBV5-1; a weak D match, TRBD1 (6 bases). Between the trimmed V and J ends, which lost 4 bases and 3 bases, there was a span of 13 bases. CDR1 and CDR2 (germline): SGHRS, YFSETQ. The CDR3 loop spans 15 amino acids. For the CDR3, the DNA is TGCGCCAGCAGCCCCGACAGGCAAGACACCGGGGAGCTGTTTTTT. It translates to CASSPDRQDTGELFF. Full variable domain (missing parts from reference TRBV5-1 and TRBJ2-2): KAGVTQTPRYLIKTRGQQVTLSCSPISGHRSVSWYQQTPGQGLQFLFEYFSETQRNKGNFPGRFSGRQFSNSRSEMNVSTLELGDSALYLCASSPDRQDTGELFFGEGSRLTVL.

A note on this clonotype: Relative to the germline gene, one junction end is altered; a read error may explain this. V usage is TRBV3-1 and J usage is TRBJ2-7, with TRBD2 matching 8 bases. Germline CDR1 reads LGHDT; CDR2 reads YNNKEL (reference sequence). This CDR3 is 14 amino acids long. The CDR3 reads CASRQAGATYEQYF. The CDR3 coding sequence is TGTGCCAGCAGACAAGCGGGGGCGACCTACGAGCAGTACTTC.

The chain is built from TRBV15 and TRBJ1-1; D not certain. Trimming removed 2 bases from V and 0 bases from J, with 10 bases in between. The germline V gene has CDR1 LNHNV and CDR2 YYDKDF (reference sequence). The CDR3 is 15 residues long. CDR3 in amino acids: CATSRLRRLNTEAFF. The CDR3 DNA follows: TGTGCCACCAGCAGACTAAGACGGCTGAACACTGAAGCTTTCTTT.

This chain connects TRBV14 to TRBJ1-6, with TRBD1 matching 7 bases. CDR1 is SGHDN, CDR2 FVKESK, per germline. After removal of 1 base from V and 2 bases from J, the junction contained 5 bases not matched to a gene. The CDR3 is made up of 17 amino acids. CDR3 protein: CASSQARTGPYNSPLHF. In DNA, the CDR3 is TGTGCCAGCAGCCAAGCCAGGACAGGCCCCTATAATTCACCCCTCCACTTT.

The chain couples TRBV2 to TRBJ1-2, with D possibly matching TRBD1 (5 bases). CDR3 length: 15 residues. The germline V gene has CDR1 SNHLY and CDR2 FYNNEI. Trimming removed 4 bases from V and 6 bases from J, with 18 bases in between. The CDR3 coding sequence is TGTGCCAGCAGTGGGGTCGGTGGACATCAGCATGGCTACACCTTC. It codes for CASSGVGGHQHGYTF.

The sample holds one count of this clonotype. The CDR3 sequence: CASSRGTSGVTDTQYF. DNA of the CDR3: TGTGCCAGCAGCCGCGGGACTAGCGGGGTCACAGATACGCAGTATTTT. The rearrangement links TRBV5-4 to TRBJ2-3, with 13 bases matching TRBD2. CDR1 is SGHNT and CDR2 is YYREEE in the germline V gene (reference sequence). V was pared by 4 bases and J by 2 bases, with 4 bases of the junction left unmatched. The CDR3 extends over 16 amino acids.

This chain links TRBV29-1 with TRBJ2-5, with TRBD1 matching 10 bases. This CDR3 spans 12 amino acids. Germline CDR1 and CDR2: SQVTM and ANQGSEA. The junction had 4 bases not matched to a gene; V was cut back by 7 bases and J by 5 bases. In DNA, the CDR3 is TGCAGCGCGACAGGGGGCACGGAGACCCAGTACTTC. The encoded protein is CSATGGTETQYF.

CDR3 sequence: CASSPKESPEQYF. The CDR3 nucleotides are TGTGCCAGCTCCCCGAAAGAGAGTCCCGAGCAGTACTTC. The V gene is TRBV18, the J gene TRBJ2-7; the D is unclear. CDR3 length equals 13 residues. CDR1 and CDR2 from the germline V gene are KGHSH and LQKENI. V was clipped by 6 bases and J by 6 bases, with 15 bases between them.

The sample holds one count of this clonotype. The chain couples TRBV20-1 to TRBJ1-6; 7 bases are a match to TRBD1. The V gene's germline CDR1 is DFQATT and CDR2 SNEGSKA (reference sequence). V was clipped by 6 bases and J by 5 bases; unmatched bases: 10. CDR3 length equals 15 residues. The DNA for the CDR3 is TGCAGTGCCCCTACTCGACAGGGAGATAATTCACCCCTCCACTTT. Protein product: CSAPTRQGDNSPLHF.